This T cell receptor beta chain comes out of a study of human T cells and chemical hapten exposure (dated by TCRdb to about 2021). As for the study more broadly: For sensitization, 2% DPC in acetone was applied to a 2 cm by 2 cm area of upper inner arm skin. Weekly therapeutic DPC doses were additionally applied to the scalp of patients throughout the approximately 24-week study period. Patch testing was performed on the upper back with Finn chambers containing 0.01% DPC, and the patch tests were scored after 6 days according to International Contact Dermatitis Research Group standards. Alopecia areata with under or over 50% scalp involvement, alopecia totalis and alopecia universalis were represented in the patient cohort, which was mostly female. The libraries were sequenced as a pool, and the TCR yield per sample differed mostly because of small variations in library volumes within the pool. In alopecia patients, the study followed how the peripheral blood TCR repertoire changed in vivo over primary and secondary sensitization to diphenylcyclopropenone (DPC), a hapten. Blood samples were taken from patients before sensitization (week 0) and at 2, 6 and about 24 weeks after DPC sensitization. Blood for TCR sequencing was provided by twenty-nine alopecia patients at one to four time points (pre-sensitization, 2, 6 and 24 weeks). Summary of the overall study and its limitations: Compared with pre-sensitization or healthy control sets, expanded TCRs formed significantly more large CDR3 similarity clusters, which is consistent with antigen-driven responses. Patch test score correlated positively with the number of PT1 expanded TCRs, reaching significance at thresholds 8, 16 and 32 but not at 4. After repeated subsampling, changes were observed in the strength of the expansion versus patch-test correlation and in the threshold at which the correlation became significant. Alopecia, a presumed autoimmune disease, was present in all patients, so the immune response of the patients might differ from that of healthy individuals. No change with DPC sensitization was found in the number of TCRs above 1 in 1000 frequency, and no evidence of global repertoire structure alterations was found.

This clonotype has at least ten counts. The antigen it recognizes is unknown. No base quality information exists; no much larger clone differs at one position. V and J lose 0 bases and 7 bases, and a span of 12 bases separates them. CDR1 and CDR2 are drawn from the germline V gene: SNHLY, FYNNEI. From the cysteine up to the phenylalanine, the CDR3 has a length of 15 residues. Kept here is only the CDR3 DNA, which spans 45 bases and is read in frame from base 1. The library came from RACE. The instrument was a NextSeq 500. During library preparation, unique molecular identifiers were attached to individual cDNA molecules so that TCRs could be counted in a quantitative, reproducible way. For every blood RNA sample, sequencing covered both the TCR alpha and TCR beta chains. On the study's bioinformatics: Samples had a median of roughly 99,000 TCRs, with a range from about 20,000 to 690,600. The Decombinator software suite was used to annotate V, J and CDR3 in the TCR reads. To make PS versus PT1 abundance plots, every sample was subsampled to the same number of TCRs (28,000). TCRs were defined as expanded if absent before sensitization and observed at least eight times at the 2-week time point. The public sequencing data were trimmed at Q25 with fastp and processed into clonotypes with MiXCR by TCRdb, which kept only in-frame beta chains. All rows with the same CDR3 protein become a single entry with the most common DNA and genes. TCRdb assigned the V and J calls; the authors' analysis was not used. The sample table records about 59,000 distinct CDR3 sequences; about 10% of these occur just once. The ten biggest clones cover 3.5% to 4.5% of the sample.

This specimen's time point label, interpreted: pre-sensitization, week 0. The meaning of the sample's treatment or condition label: therapeutic diphenylcyclopropenone sensitization with weekly scalp DPC. Blood at each patch-test visit was drawn before the patch test was applied. To be eligible, patients had to be aged 18 to 70, diagnosed with alopecia and judged suitable for DPC therapy, while pregnant patients were excluded. Total RNA was isolated from unfractionated whole blood collected in Tempus Blood RNA tubes. The sequencing here drew on whole blood, taken in connection with sensitization to the hapten diphenylcyclopropenone (DPC). This clonotype was sampled from a woman between 35 and 50 years old with alopecia areata. Some clones in this sample may be carry-over from other donors' samples. The rearranged chain carries TRBV2 and TRBJ2-2; the D call is possibly TRBD1 or TRBD2, each sharing 6 bases. The nucleotide sequence reads as follows: TGTGCCAGCAGTGAAGCCCTTGGGGGGCTCGGGGAGCTGTTTTTT. It translates as CASSEALGGLGELFF.